The 30 T cell receptor beta chains reported below all come from one sample, sequenced in a study of beta chain features in type 1 diabetes. Every isolated RNA sample was fully reverse transcribed, so sequencing captured expressed TCRB transcripts. Here immunoSEQ multiplex PCR was the method, and the copy in TCRdb shows in-frame clones only, minus some. The data hold under 900,000 clones, with roughly 15% observed a single time. The sequenced sample was naive CD4+ T cells from blood. The receptors were sampled from a woman aged 18-30 years in good health.

V gene TRBV19 combines with J gene TRBJ2-3; TRBD2 agrees at 10 bases. The CDR3 consists of 15 residues. The germline CDR1 and CDR2 sequences are LNHDA and SQIVND (reference sequence). Trimming at V came to 5 bases and at J to 15 bases, leaving 17 bases not matched to a gene. The CDR3 nucleotides are TGTGCCAGTAGTCCCCATCCTCCGCGAGCGGGAGGGCCATATTTT. It translates to CASSPHPPRAGGPYF.

This clone was recorded a few times. The chain couples TRBV6-5 to TRBJ2-7, with 8 bases matching TRBD1. CDR1 is MNHEY and CDR2 is SVGAGI in the germline V gene. J was trimmed by 3 bases and V by 4 bases; bases with no gene match: 8. The CDR3 contains 15 residues. The DNA of the CDR3 is TGTGCCAGCAGTTCCAGCGGACAGGGAGTCTACGAGCAGTACTTC. This sequence encodes CASSSSGQGVYEQYF.

V is TRBV10-3 and J is TRBJ1-1; weak D call: TRBD1 (6 bases). V lost 8 bases to trimming and J lost 1 base, with 11 bases between them. Germline CDR1 reads ENHRY; CDR2 reads SYGVKD. CDR3 length: 13 residues. Here the CDR3 reads CAISGAKNTEAFF. The CDR3 bases are TGTGCCATCTCAGGGGCGAAGAACACTGAAGCTTTCTTT.

This clone showed up just a few times. The rearrangement uses TRBV7-2 and TRBJ2-4, with 7 bases lining up with TRBD2. The CDR3 covers 15 residues. Unmatched junction bases numbered 7, after V lost 5 bases and J lost 3 bases. The V gene's germline CDR1 is SGHTA and CDR2 FQGNSA. CDR3 region: CASSRGTIDKNIQYF. DNA for the CDR3: TGTGCCAGCAGCCGCGGGACTATAGACAAAAACATTCAGTACTTC.

The rearrangement links TRBV11-1 to TRBJ1-1; D perhaps matches TRBD1 (5 bases). Per the germline V gene, CDR1 is SGHAT and CDR2 is FQDESV (reference sequence). CDR3 size: 13 residues. The germline V and J ends were trimmed by 5 bases and 0 bases, with 7 bases remaining between them. CDR3 DNA sequence: TGTGCCAGCAGCCCACAGGTGAACACTGAAGCTTTCTTT. As protein: CASSPQVNTEAFF.

This clone has a handful of counts. The V gene is TRBV7-8, the J gene TRBJ2-1; D uncertain. Germline CDR1 SGHVS, CDR2 FQNEAQ. There are 14 residues in the CDR3. Trimming removed 0 bases from V and 8 bases from J, with 11 bases in between. The CDR3: CASSLASWGDEQFF. In DNA form, the CDR3 reads TGTGCCAGCAGCTTAGCGAGTTGGGGTGATGAGCAGTTCTTC.

With respect to this clone: This specimen includes other DNA sequences encoding the same CDR3. The rearrangement uses TRBV18 and TRBJ2-3; D ambiguous. Germline-derived CDR1 and CDR2 are KGHSH and LQKENI. V was clipped by 3 bases and J by 0 bases, with 4 bases between them. The CDR3 totals 13 residues. CDR3 DNA sequence: TGTGCCAGCTCACCTCAAAGCACAGATACGCAGTATTTT. Protein: CASSPQSTDTQYF.

The chain uses TRBV11-2 and TRBJ2-5, with TRBD1 as a possible D gene (5 bases). Germline V lookup: CDR1 SGHAT, CDR2 FQNNGV. V was shortened by 7 bases and J by 3 bases, with 15 bases between the two germline ends. The CDR3 extends over 14 amino acids. CDR3 in DNA: TGTGCCAGCAACCCTACGGTCAGGGAAGAGACCCAGTACTTC. This gives the protein CASNPTVREETQYF.

The chain carries TRBV28 and TRBJ2-2; 8 nucleotides agree with TRBD1. The germline gives CDR1 MDHEN, CDR2 SYDVKM. Losses at the gene ends were 2 bases for V and 4 bases for J; bases not matched to a gene: 18. The CDR3 covers 20 residues. CDR3 sequence: CASSLVPLQRDRKGTGELFF. The CDR3 coding sequence is TGTGCCAGCAGTTTAGTACCCCTCCAACGGGACAGGAAGGGCACCGGGGAGCTGTTTTTT.

This chain's CDR3 is CASSKGQYYGYTF. CDR3 DNA sequence: TGTGCCAGTAGTAAGGGACAGTACTATGGCTACACCTTC. The genes are TRBV19 and TRBJ1-2; 7 bases align to TRBD1. Trimming took 4 bases from V and 3 from J; bases not matched to a gene: 2. Germline V gene sequence: CDR1 LNHDA, CDR2 SQIVND (reference sequence). The CDR3 runs 13 residues.

This clone was observed a single time. The rearrangement joins TRBV11-2 to TRBJ1-2, with TRBD1 matching over 10 bases. The germline V gene encodes CDR1 SGHAT and CDR2 FQNNGV. The CDR3 extends over 17 amino acids. V was clipped by 2 bases and J by 3 bases; unmatched bases: 9. CDR3 sequence: CASSLSPGTGDDYGYTF. Written as DNA, the CDR3 is TGTGCCAGCAGCTTATCCCCCGGGACAGGGGATGACTATGGCTACACCTTC.

This clone was seen a few times. The V and J genes are TRBV19 and TRBJ1-2; no firm D call. The CDR3 runs 14 residues. Trimming removed 3 bases from V and 4 bases from J, with 12 bases in between. CDR1 is LNHDA and CDR2 is SQIVND in the germline V gene (reference sequence). CDR3 protein: CASSMSDSLYGYTF. The CDR3 DNA follows: TGTGCCAGTAGTATGTCCGACTCTCTCTATGGCTACACCTTC.

The chain couples TRBV15 to TRBJ2-2; TRBD1 agrees at 11 bases. This CDR3 is 17 amino acids long. CDR1 LNHNV and CDR2 YYDKDF come from the germline V gene (reference sequence). The V segment lost 0 bases and the J segment 6 bases; nucleotides outside the gene matches: 6. CDR3 sequence: CATSRDRWTGGPGELFF. CDR3 coding DNA: TGTGCCACCAGCAGAGATCGGTGGACAGGGGGCCCCGGGGAGCTGTTTTTT.

This chain connects TRBV5-1 to TRBJ2-7; a possible D gene is TRBD2 (5 bases). The CDR3 consists of 14 residues. Germline loops: CDR1 SGHRS, CDR2 YFSETQ. V was clipped by 5 bases and J by 0 bases, with 12 bases between them. The CDR3 region has the DNA TGCGCCAGCAGAGTCCGGGGTGGCTCCTACGAGCAGTACTTC. Protein product: CASRVRGGSYEQYF. The variable domain in full, with the rest retrieved from reference TRBV5-1 and TRBJ2-7, is KAGVTQTPRYLIKTRGQQVTLSCSPISGHRSVSWYQQTPGQGLQFLFEYFSETQRNKGNFPGRFSGRQFSNSRSEMNVSTLELGDSALYLCASRVRGGSYEQYFGPGTRLTVT.

In this sample, this clone turned up a few times. Other DNA sequences of this sample code for an identical CDR3. This chain joins TRBV7-9 and TRBJ2-7; tentatively, D is TRBD2 (5 bases). CDR3 length equals 12 residues. CDR1 and CDR2 (germline): SEHNR, FQNEAQ (reference sequence). Trimming stripped 2 bases from V and 7 bases from J, with 9 bases between. The CDR3 coding sequence is TGTGCCAGCAGCTTACGCGGCGGGGAGCAGTACTTC. This sequence encodes CASSLRGGEQYF.

J is TRBJ2-3 and V is TRBV25-1; D tentatively fits TRBD1 or TRBD2 (6 bases each). Germline CDR1 reads MGHDK; CDR2 reads SYGVNS. V was cut by 1 base and J by 0 bases, with 17 bases left in between. The CDR3 is 18 amino acids. The CDR3 coding sequence is TGTGCCAGCAGTGAATCTTACAAGGGGGGAGTGAGCACAGATACGCAGTATTTT. Amino acid sequence: CASSESYKGGVSTDTQYF.

This clone has just a few counts. The chain combines TRBV7-9 with TRBJ1-1; 9 bases are shared with TRBD1. CDR1 SEHNR and CDR2 FQNEAQ come from the germline V gene (reference sequence). There are 14 residues in the CDR3. J lost 7 bases, V lost 5 bases, and 8 bases had no gene match. CDR3 sequence: CASSPWTGVFEAFF. CDR3 nucleotides: TGTGCCAGCAGCCCTTGGACAGGGGTTTTTGAAGCTTTCTTT.

This clone turned up a few times. The rearrangement uses TRBV7-2 and TRBJ2-4; possibly TRBD2 for D (5 bases). CDR1 and CDR2 from the germline V gene are SGHTA and FQGNSA. The CDR3 loop spans 12 amino acids. The ends were cut back, 3 bases at V and 5 bases at J, with 5 bases in the middle. The CDR3 protein is CASSFGENIQYF. CDR3 in DNA: TGTGCCAGCAGCTTCGGGGAAAACATTCAGTACTTC.

This rearrangement joins TRBV18 to TRBJ1-2; 7 bases are a match to TRBD1. Germline V gene sequence: CDR1 KGHSH, CDR2 LQKENI. CDR3 length: 14 residues. With V trimmed by 4 bases and J by 4 bases, 6 bases remained unmatched. The CDR3 spells CASSQNRGTYGYTF. The CDR3 DNA sequence: TGTGCCAGCTCACAAAACAGGGGAACCTATGGCTACACCTTC.

The rearrangement joins TRBV5-1 to TRBJ1-2, with unresolved D. Germline loops: CDR1 SGHRS, CDR2 YFSETQ. The CDR3 consists of 15 residues. Trimming pared 0 bases from V and 0 bases from J, leaving 9 bases between. The CDR3 coding sequence is TGCGCCAGCAGCTTGGCCGGCATAGCTAACTATGGCTACACCTTC. Protein product: CASSLAGIANYGYTF. Full variable domain (missing parts from reference TRBV5-1 and TRBJ1-2): KAGVTQTPRYLIKTRGQQVTLSCSPISGHRSVSWYQQTPGQGLQFLFEYFSETQRNKGNFPGRFSGRQFSNSRSEMNVSTLELGDSALYLCASSLAGIANYGYTFGSGTRLTVV.

The chain carries TRBV2 and TRBJ2-1; no clear D gene. CDR1 SNHLY and CDR2 FYNNEI come from the germline V gene. V lost 1 base and J 6 bases, leaving 7 bases between the germline ends. The CDR3 spans 13 residues. The CDR3, as DNA: TGTGCCAGCAGTGAAGAAGTGCCCAATGAGCAGTTCTTC. It encodes CASSEEVPNEQFF.

This clone was counted a few times. CDR3 sequence (DNA): TGTGCCAGCAGTTTTGGGCTAGCGGGAGCGTATGAGCAGTTCTTC. The encoded protein is CASSFGLAGAYEQFF. This chain uses TRBV28 with TRBJ2-1, with 10 nucleotides matching TRBD2. Germline CDR1 is MDHEN and CDR2 is SYDVKM. CDR3 length: 15 amino acids. Losses at the gene ends were 3 bases for V and 8 bases for J; bases not matched to a gene: 7.

The V call is TRBV28, the J call TRBJ2-1; 8 bases fit TRBD2. J lost 0 bases, V lost 4 bases, and 8 bases had no gene match. Germline V gene data show CDR1 as MDHEN and CDR2 as SYDVKM. The CDR3 totals 17 residues. The CDR3 reads CASSYETSASSYNEQFF. The DNA for the CDR3 is TGTGCCAGCAGTTACGAGACTAGCGCGAGCTCCTACAATGAGCAGTTCTTC.

The chain recombines TRBV7-2 with TRBJ2-1, with TRBD2 identical over 13 bases. CDR3 length equals 14 residues. Per germline, CDR1 SGHTA and CDR2 FQGNSA. V lost 1 base and J lost 15; bases outside the gene matches: 6. The CDR3 sequence is CASSLVATSGRLFF. The CDR3 bases are TGTGCCAGCAGCTTAGTAGCGACTAGCGGGAGGTTGTTCTTC.

This clone has just one count. The genes are TRBV6-6 and TRBJ2-7; the match to TRBD1 covers 9 bases. CDR1 MNHNY and CDR2 SVGAGI come from the germline V gene (reference sequence). The CDR3 contains 15 residues. The ends lost 2 bases at V and 2 bases at J; junction bases unmatched: 4. Written as DNA, the CDR3 is TGTGCCAGCAGTTACCAGGGACAGGGACCCTACGAGCAGTACTTC. This gives the protein CASSYQGQGPYEQYF.

The chain couples TRBV5-4 to TRBJ1-2; D may be TRBD1 (5 bases). The CDR3 runs to 16 residues. The V end was cut by 5 bases, the J end by 6 bases, with 23 bases between. Germline V lookup: CDR1 SGHNT, CDR2 YYREEE (reference sequence). CDR3 sequence (DNA): TGTGCCAGCAGTCGCCCAACCGGGACCTTACGGAATGGCTACACCTTC. It specifies CASSRPTGTLRNGYTF.

This clone was detected only a few times. The chain combines TRBV5-1 with TRBJ2-1, with 9 bases aligning to TRBD2. Trimming removed 7 bases from V and 5 bases from J; junction bases left unmatched: 4. The CDR3 runs to 13 residues. Germline V lookup: CDR1 SGHRS, CDR2 YFSETQ. CDR3 nucleotide sequence: TGCGCCAGCTGTCTAGCGGGGAACAATGAGCAGTTCTTC. Translated, it gives CASCLAGNNEQFF.

This clone was detected only a few times. The rearrangement uses TRBV7-2 and TRBJ2-1; the D gene is possibly TRBD2 (5 bases). V was shortened by 5 bases and J by 14 bases, with 16 bases between the two germline ends. This CDR3 region has 12 residues. Germline loops: CDR1 SGHTA, CDR2 FQGNSA. CDR3: CASSIVRDRKFF. The CDR3 nucleotides read TGTGCCAGCAGCATAGTGAGGGATCGGAAGTTCTTC.

The chain carries TRBV9 and TRBJ1-1, with D maybe TRBD1 (5 bases). Looked up from germline, CDR1 is SGDLS and CDR2 is YYNGEE. V lost 2 bases and J 5 bases, leaving 13 bases between the germline ends. CDR3 length equals 14 residues. The CDR3 loop is CASSVAVRATEAFF. CDR3 DNA sequence: TGTGCCAGCAGCGTGGCCGTCAGGGCAACTGAAGCTTTCTTT. The full variable domain, completed using reference TRBV9 and TRBJ1-1, is DSGVTQTPKHLITATGQRVTLRCSPRSGDLSVYWYQQSLDQGLQFLIQYYNGEERAKGNILERFSAQQFPDLHSELNLSSLELGDSALYFCASSVAVRATEAFFGQGTRLTVV.

This clone was seen a few times. The rearrangement links TRBV19 to TRBJ1-2; no clear D. Trimming stripped 4 bases from V and 4 bases from J, with 10 bases between. CDR1 and CDR2 (germline): LNHDA, SQIVND (reference sequence). This CDR3 spans 13 amino acids. The DNA for the CDR3 is TGTGCCAGTAGTAACGGACTTGGCTATGGCTACACCTTC. Translated, it gives CASSNGLGYGYTF.